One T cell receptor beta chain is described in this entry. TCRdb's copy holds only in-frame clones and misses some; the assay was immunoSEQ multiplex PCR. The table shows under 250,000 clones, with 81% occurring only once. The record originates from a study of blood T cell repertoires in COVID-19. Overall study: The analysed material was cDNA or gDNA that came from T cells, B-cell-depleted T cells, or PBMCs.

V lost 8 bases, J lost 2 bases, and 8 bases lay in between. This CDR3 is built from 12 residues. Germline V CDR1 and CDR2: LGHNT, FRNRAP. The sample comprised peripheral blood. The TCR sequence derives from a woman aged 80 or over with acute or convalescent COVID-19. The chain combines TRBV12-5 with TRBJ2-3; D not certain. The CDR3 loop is CASQSTTDTQYF. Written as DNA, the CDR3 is TGTGCTAGTCAGTCCACCACAGATACGCAGTATTTT.